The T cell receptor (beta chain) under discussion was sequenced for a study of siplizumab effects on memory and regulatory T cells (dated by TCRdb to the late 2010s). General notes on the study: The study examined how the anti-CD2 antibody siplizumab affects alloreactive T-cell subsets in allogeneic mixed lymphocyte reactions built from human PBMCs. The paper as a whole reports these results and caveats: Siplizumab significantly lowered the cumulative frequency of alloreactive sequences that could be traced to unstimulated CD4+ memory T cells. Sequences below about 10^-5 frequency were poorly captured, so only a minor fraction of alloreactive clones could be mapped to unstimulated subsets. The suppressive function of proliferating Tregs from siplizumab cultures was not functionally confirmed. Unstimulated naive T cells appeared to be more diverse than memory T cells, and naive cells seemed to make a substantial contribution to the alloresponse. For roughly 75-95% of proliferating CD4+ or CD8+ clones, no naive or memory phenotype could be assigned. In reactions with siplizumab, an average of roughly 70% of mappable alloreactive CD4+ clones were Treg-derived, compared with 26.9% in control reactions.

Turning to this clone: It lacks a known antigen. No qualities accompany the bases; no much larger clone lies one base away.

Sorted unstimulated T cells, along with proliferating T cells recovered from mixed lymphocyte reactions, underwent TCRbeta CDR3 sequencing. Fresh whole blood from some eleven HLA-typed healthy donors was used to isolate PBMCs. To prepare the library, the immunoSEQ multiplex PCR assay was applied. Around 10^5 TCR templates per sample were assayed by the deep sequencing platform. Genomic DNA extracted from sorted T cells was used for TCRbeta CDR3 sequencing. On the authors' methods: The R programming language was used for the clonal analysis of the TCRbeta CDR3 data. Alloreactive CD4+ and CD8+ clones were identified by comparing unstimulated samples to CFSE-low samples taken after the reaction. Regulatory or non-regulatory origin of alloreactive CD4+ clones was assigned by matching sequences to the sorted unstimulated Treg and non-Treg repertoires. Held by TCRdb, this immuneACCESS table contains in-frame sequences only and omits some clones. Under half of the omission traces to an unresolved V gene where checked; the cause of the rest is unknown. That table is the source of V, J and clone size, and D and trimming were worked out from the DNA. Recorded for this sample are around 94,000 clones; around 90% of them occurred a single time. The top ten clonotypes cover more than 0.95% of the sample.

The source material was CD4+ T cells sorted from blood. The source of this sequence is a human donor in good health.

The CDR3 protein sequence reads: CASSDPAPSSYEQYF. The sequenced DNA: TGTGCCAGCAGTGATCCGGCCCCGAGCTCCTACGAGCAGTACTTC. Recombination joined TRBV2 with TRBJ2-7; no confident D gene assignment can be made. The CDR3 numbers 15 residues from cysteine through phenylalanine. Here the CDR3 DNA is all that survives: 45 bases in frame from base 1. The V and J ends are trimmed by 3 bases and 0 bases, leaving 12 bases between them. Taken from the germline V gene, the CDR1 and CDR2 loops are SNHLY and FYNNEI.